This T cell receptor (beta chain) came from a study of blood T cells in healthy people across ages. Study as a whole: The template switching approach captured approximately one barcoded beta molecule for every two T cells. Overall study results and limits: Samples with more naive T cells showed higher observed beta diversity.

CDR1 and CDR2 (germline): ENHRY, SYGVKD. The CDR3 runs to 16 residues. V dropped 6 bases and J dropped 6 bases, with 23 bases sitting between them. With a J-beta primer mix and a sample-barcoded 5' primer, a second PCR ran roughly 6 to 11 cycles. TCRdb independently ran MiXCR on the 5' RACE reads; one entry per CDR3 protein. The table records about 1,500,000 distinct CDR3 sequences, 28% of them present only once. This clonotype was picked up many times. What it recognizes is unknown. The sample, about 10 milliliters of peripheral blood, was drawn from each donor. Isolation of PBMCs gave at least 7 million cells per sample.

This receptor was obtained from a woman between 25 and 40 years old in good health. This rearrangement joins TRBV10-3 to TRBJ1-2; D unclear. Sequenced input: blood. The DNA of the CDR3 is TGTGCCATCAGCCGGACGAACGGGGATTTACGTAATGGCTACACCTTC. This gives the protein CAISRTNGDLRNGYTF.